Presented here are 8 T cell receptor beta chains from one specimen sequenced in a study of cytomegalovirus exposure and HLA in healthy donors. PCR amplification relied on 60 Vbeta primers (plus 13 Jbeta primers). Repertoires were generated with immunoSEQ multiplex PCR, while TCRdb's copy carries only in-frame clones and drops some. Of roughly 100,000 clones in the sample, around 81% are singletons; the top ten hold more than 5%. Sequenced sample: PBMCs. The receptors were gathered from a man aged 35 to 55 in good health and CMV-seropositive.

A few counts support this clone. This chain joins TRBV18 and TRBJ1-1; D unclear. Germline CDR1 is KGHSH and CDR2 is LQKENI. V shed 1 base and J shed 5 bases, with 17 bases lying between them. The CDR3 totals 16 residues. CDR3 loop: CASSPLEGETGTEAFF. The CDR3 DNA is TGTGCCAGCTCACCACTAGAGGGAGAGACGGGAACTGAAGCTTTCTTT.

Only a few counts were recorded for this clone. The V and J genes are TRBV7-9 and TRBJ2-7; TRBD1 matches 7 bases. V lost 7 bases and J lost 6; bases outside the gene matches: 3. Per the germline V gene, CDR1 is SEHNR and CDR2 is FQNEAQ (reference sequence). This CDR3 has 11 residues. CDR3 in amino acids: CASTPGGEQYF. The CDR3 region has the DNA TGTGCCAGCACCCCAGGGGGCGAGCAGTACTTC.

The chain employs TRBV19 and TRBJ2-6; possibly TRBD1 for D (6 bases). The germline V and J ends were trimmed by 10 bases and 2 bases, with 12 bases remaining between them. Germline V CDR1 and CDR2: LNHDA, SQIVND (reference sequence). The CDR3 extends over 14 amino acids. CDR3 region: CAKGEEAGANVLTF. For the CDR3, the DNA is TGTGCCAAGGGGGAAGAAGCTGGGGCCAACGTCCTGACTTTC.

V gene TRBV7-8 combines with J gene TRBJ2-7, with D maybe TRBD1 (5 bases). Trimming removed 1 base from V and 3 bases from J, with 10 bases in between. CDR3 length: 14 amino acids. Germline V CDR1 and CDR2: SGHVS, FQNEAQ. The CDR3 region has the DNA TGTGCCAGCAGCTTAGGACAGTTCTTCTACGAGCAGTACTTC. Protein: CASSLGQFFYEQYF.

The rearrangement links TRBV11-2 to TRBJ2-7, with 12 nucleotides matching TRBD2. The V gene end was trimmed by 4 bases and the J gene end by 6 bases; junction bases not matched to a gene: 10. This CDR3 is 16 amino acids long. Germline CDR1 reads SGHAT; CDR2 reads FQNNGV. The CDR3 sequence: CASSSLSSGGVSEQYF. The CDR3 region has the DNA TGTGCCAGCAGCTCCCTATCTAGCGGGGGGGTATCCGAGCAGTACTTC.

This clone is a singleton in its sample. The chain combines TRBV30 with TRBJ2-7, with TRBD1 identical over 8 bases. The CDR3 covers 13 residues. Germline V CDR1 and CDR2: GTSNPN, SVGIG (reference sequence). With 8 bases clipped from V and 0 bases from J, the junction kept 6 bases outside the gene matches. DNA for the CDR3: TGTGCCGGACGGGACAGGAGCTCCTACGAGCAGTACTTC. Translating gives CAGRDRSSYEQYF.

The V and J genes are TRBV18 and TRBJ1-2, with 8 bases aligning to TRBD1. V shed 5 bases, J shed 7 bases, and the junction held 6 bases outside the gene matches. This CDR3 is built from 13 residues. The V gene's germline CDR1 is KGHSH and CDR2 LQKENI. As DNA, the CDR3 is TGTGCCAGCTCATCGGGACAGGTTCTTGGCTACACCTTC. Translation gives CASSSGQVLGYTF. Looking up the rest from reference TRBV18 and TRBJ1-2 gives the full variable domain: NAGVMQNPRHLVRRRGQEARLRCSPMKGHSHVYWYRQLPEEGLKFMVYLQKENIIDESGMPKERFSAEFPKEGPSILRIQQVVRGDSAAYFCASSSGQVLGYTFGSGTRLTVV.

This clone was seen a few times. The J gene is TRBJ1-6, the V gene TRBV30; 9 positions agree with TRBD1. The V gene end was trimmed by 8 bases and the J gene end by 7 bases; junction bases not matched to a gene: 6. Germline V gene data show CDR1 as GTSNPN and CDR2 as SVGIG (reference sequence). The CDR3 length is 13 residues. The CDR3 protein is CAKAGQGNSPLHF. The CDR3 DNA sequence: TGTGCCAAGGCCGGACAGGGGAATTCACCCCTCCACTTT.